A single sample gave rise to the 5 T cell receptor beta chains below, sequenced in a study of T cells after posttransplantation cyclophosphamide (TCRdb year 2016). Library method: the immunoSEQ multiplex PCR assay. As stored in TCRdb, this immuneACCESS dataset retains in-frame rearrangements with V and J assigned. A fraction of the clones does not appear; measured against another copy, unresolved V genes explain less than half of the discrepancy, and the remainder lacks a known reason. For this sample the table reports about 24,000 clones, with no clone seen just once. Approximately 4.8% of the sample belongs to the ten largest clones. The sequenced sample was PBMCs. The receptor source for this set is a woman in her 50s in good health, CMV-negative, and a related stem cell transplant donor.

At least ten counts were recorded for this clone. The gene calls are TRBV11-2 and TRBJ2-7; D perhaps matches TRBD1 (7 bases). The CDR3 spans 15 residues. The V end lost 2 bases, the J end lost 3 bases, and 14 bases lay between the germline ends. Per the germline V gene, CDR1 is SGHAT and CDR2 is FQNNGV. The CDR3 loop is CASSLRAGGGYEQYF. In DNA form, the CDR3 reads TGTGCCAGCAGCTTAAGGGCAGGGGGAGGCTACGAGCAGTACTTC.

This clone was seen many times. The V and J genes are TRBV15 and TRBJ2-2; maybe TRBD1 (5 bases). V lost 0 bases to trimming and J lost 2 bases, with 16 bases between them. This CDR3 comprises 18 residues. Germline CDR1 reads LNHNV; CDR2 reads YYDKDF (reference sequence). The CDR3 spells CATSRETVEVPNTGELFF. The CDR3, as DNA: TGTGCCACCAGCAGAGAGACAGTCGAAGTCCCTAACACCGGGGAGCTGTTTTTT.

This clone has at least ten counts. The rearrangement joins TRBV6-6 to TRBJ2-7; 8 nucleotides agree with TRBD1. The germline gives CDR1 MNHNY, CDR2 SVGAGI (reference sequence). This CDR3 region has 16 residues. J lost 0 bases, V lost 2 bases, and 6 bases had no gene match. CDR3 residues: CASSYGQGINSYEQYF. The CDR3 nucleotides read TGTGCCAGCAGTTACGGACAGGGAATTAACTCCTACGAGCAGTACTTC.

This clone was detected ten times or more. The rearrangement uses TRBV30 and TRBJ1-1, with unresolved D. Per the germline V gene, CDR1 is GTSNPN and CDR2 is SVGIG (reference sequence). V lost 2 bases to trimming and J lost 0 bases, with 7 bases between them. The CDR3 covers 13 residues. Here the CDR3 DNA reads TGTGCCTGGAGTAGAGACTTGAACACTGAAGCTTTCTTT. The encoded protein is CAWSRDLNTEAFF.

In this sample, this clone turned up many times. The genes are TRBV12-5 and TRBJ1-2; 10 positions match TRBD1. In germline, CDR1 is LGHNT, CDR2 FRNRAP. The CDR3 has 18 amino acids. V gave up 5 bases and J gave up 0 bases; unmatched junction bases: 12. The CDR3 DNA reads TGTGCTAGTGGTGAGACCGGGACAGGGGCCTTCGCTAACTATGGCTACACCTTC. Its protein is CASGETGTGAFANYGYTF.